This T cell receptor (beta chain) was sequenced for a study of cytomegalovirus exposure and HLA in healthy donors. Points from the study as a whole: Diagnosis of cytomegalovirus status made by the classifier reportedly showed high specificity and sensitivity. Available immune exposure information was restricted to CMV serostatus only. In an earlier analysis, most TCR beta V segments were productive about 87% or about 30% of the time. Certain sequence variants were highly shared and formed a cluster, and this cluster was likely a sequencing artifact.

The study ran its PCR with 60 Vbeta and 13 Jbeta primers. Here immunoSEQ multiplex PCR was the method, and the copy in TCRdb shows in-frame clones only, minus some. This table holds fewer than 150,000 clones, roughly 77% found once. V shed 3 bases, J shed 0 bases, and the junction held 2 bases outside the gene matches. Germline V gene data show CDR1 as GTSNPN and CDR2 as SVGIG (reference sequence). This CDR3 comprises 15 residues. Comments on this clone: Antigen unknown.

Sample: PBMCs. This TCR was sampled from a man aged 45-60 years in good health and CMV-seropositive. The chain couples TRBV30 to TRBJ1-3, with 10 positions matching TRBD1. The CDR3 protein is CAWRGQGGSGNTIYF. The CDR3 DNA sequence: TGTGCCTGGAGAGGACAGGGGGGCTCTGGAAACACCATATATTTT.